One and the same sample provided the 14 T cell receptor beta chains below, sequenced in a study of T cells in women clearing cervical HPV infection (dated by TCRdb to the late 2010s). Libraries came from the immunoSEQ multiplex PCR assay. Imported from immuneACCESS, the table was reduced by TCRdb to in-frame sequences with V and J called. These copies leave out some clones; in studies compared against another copy, an unresolved V gene accounts for under half, and the cause of the remainder is not known. Per the sample table, the count is more than 20,000 clones. Jointly, the top ten make up over 6.5% of the sample. The specimen was blood buffy coat. Receptors were obtained from a woman between 18 and 70 years old with a cervical HPV16 infection that either progressed to CIN3+ or cleared (not recorded which).

Regarding this clone: Sequencing ends 3 residues short of the CDR3 end; the germline J gene provides the rest. The chain carries TRBV20-1 and TRBJ2-2, with 7 bases aligning to TRBD1. Germline CDR1 DFQATT, CDR2 SNEGSKA (reference sequence). The CDR3 spans 15 residues. Partial CDR3 DNA: TGCAGTGCTGGCTCGTTCCGGGACAGAGACGAAAAG. Protein: CSAGSFRDRDEK. The entire CDR3 is CSAGSFRDRDEKLFF.

To note about this clone: Sequencing ends 3 residues short of the CDR3 end; the germline J gene provides the rest. The chain is built from TRBV19 and TRBJ2-3; maybe TRBD1 (5 bases). Germline loops: CDR1 LNHDA, CDR2 SQIVND (reference sequence). This CDR3 comprises 15 residues. Incomplete CDR3 DNA: TGTGCCAGTAGTGACAGACACTATAGCAATCAGCCG. This translates into CASSDRHYSNQP. In full, the CDR3 reads CASSDRHYSNQPQYF.

As concerns this clone: The read finishes 3 residues shy of the CDR3 end, and the germline J gene is used to complete it. The chain joins TRBV10-3 to TRBJ2-2; D perhaps matches TRBD2 (5 bases). This CDR3 is built from 15 residues. The germline gives CDR1 ENHRY, CDR2 SYGVKD. Between the trimmed V and J ends, which lost 6 bases and 5 bases, there was a span of 16 bases. The CDR3 spells CAISGAEAGTGELFF. The sequenced part of the CDR3 DNA is TGTGCCATCAGCGGCGCGGAGGCGGGTACCGGGGAG.

About this clone itself: The read terminates 3 residues ahead of where the CDR3 ends, so the germline J gene completes it. The chain carries TRBV20-1 and TRBJ2-1; maybe TRBD2 (6 bases). Germline assignment: CDR1 DFQATT and CDR2 SNEGSKA (reference sequence). Between the trimmed V and J ends, which lost 5 bases and 6 bases, there was a span of 20 bases. There are 15 residues in the CDR3. CDR3 sequence: CSAPRSGAGLNEQFF. Incomplete CDR3 DNA: TGCAGTGCTCCTAGGTCGGGCGCGGGACTCAATGAG.

Points on this clone: The read ends 3 residues early relative to the CDR3; the germline J gene fills the gap. This chain links TRBV6-2 or TRBV6-3 with TRBJ2-3, with D possibly matching TRBD2 (6 bases). The CDR3 spans 17 residues. The germline V gene encodes CDR1 MNHEY and CDR2 SVGEGT. The CDR3 is CASTPIPLTNWGETQYF. The part of the CDR3 DNA that was read is TGTGCCAGCACCCCAATCCCCCTAACTAACTGGGGGGAGACG.

With respect to this clone: The read ends 3 residues shy of where the CDR3 ends; the end is completed using the germline J gene. This chain connects TRBV20-1 to TRBJ2-1; 14 bases align to TRBD2. The CDR3 has 18 residues. The J segment lost 4 bases and the V segment lost 0 bases, leaving 8 bases of the junction unmatched. Germline V gene data show CDR1 as DFQATT and CDR2 as SNEGSKA (reference sequence). The CDR3 bases that were read are TGCAGTGCTAGAGAGACCGGGACTAGCGGGAGAGCGTACAATGAG. Its protein product is CSARETGTSGRAYNE. The whole CDR3 reads CSARETGTSGRAYNEQFF.

A remark on this clone: The read ends 3 residues before the CDR3 terminus; that terminus is restored from the germline J gene. The chain uses TRBV11-2 and TRBJ2-1; 8 bases fit TRBD1. Trimming removed 3 bases from V and 8 bases from J; junction bases left unmatched: 9. The V gene's germline CDR1 is SGHAT and CDR2 FQNNGV. The CDR3 extends over 15 amino acids. CDR3 region: CASSFLQGAPHEQFF. CDR3 bases read: TGTGCCAGCAGCTTTCTTCAGGGGGCGCCCCATGAG.

Turning to this clone: The CDR3 extends 3 residues past the end of the read, so its final part is completed from the germline J gene. V and J are TRBV18 and TRBJ1-1, with 9 bases matching TRBD1. Germline V CDR1 and CDR2: KGHSH, LQKENI. This CDR3 is 14 amino acids long. CDR3 DNA (partial): TGTGCCAGCTCACTGGGGACAGGGAGCGATACG. Translation gives CASSLGTGSDT. The CDR3, in full, reads CASSLGTGSDTAFF.

As concerns this clone: Read data end 3 residues before the CDR3 end; the end is taken from the germline J gene. The chain carries TRBV7-6 and TRBJ1-4, with 7 bases lining up with TRBD1. The J segment lost 5 bases and the V segment lost 2 bases, leaving 14 bases of the junction unmatched. The germline CDR1 and CDR2 sequences are SGHVS and FNYEAQ. This CDR3 has 18 residues. The CDR3 bases that were read are TGTGCCAGCAGCTTAAAGAGGGTGTCGGGGACAGCGAATGAAAAA. Translated, it gives CASSLKRVSGTANEK. The full CDR3 reads CASSLKRVSGTANEKLFF.

On this clone itself: The read falls 3 residues short of the CDR3 end, and the missing part is taken from the germline J gene. The chain joins TRBV7-2 to TRBJ2-1, with 7 bases matching TRBD1. Losses at the gene ends were 0 bases for V and 8 bases for J; bases not matched to a gene: 10. CDR1 and CDR2 (germline): SGHTA, FQGNSA. The CDR3 extends over 16 amino acids. The covered CDR3 bases are TGTGCCAGCAGCTTAGCCACCTCGACAGGGTTATATGAG. Protein: CASSLATSTGLYE. The whole CDR3 reads CASSLATSTGLYEQFF. Filled out from reference TRBV7-2 and TRBJ2-1, the complete variable domain reads GAGVSQSPSNKVTEKGKDVELRCDPISGHTALYWYRQSLGQGLEFLIYFQGNSAPDKSGLPSDRFSAERTGGSVSTLTIQRTQQEDSAVYLCASSLATSTGLYEQFFGPGTRLTVL.

As to this clone: The CDR3 is cut off 3 residues early in the read; its end comes from the germline J gene. The chain has TRBV7-8 and TRBJ2-2, with D maybe TRBD2 (7 bases). Germline CDR1 is SGHVS and CDR2 is FQNEAQ. The CDR3 consists of 17 residues. The CDR3 reads CASSLKMRGQYNEKLFF. CDR3 DNA (partial): TGTGCCAGCAGCTTAAAAATGCGGGGGCAGTACAATGAAAAG.

Turning to this clone: The read ends 3 residues early relative to the CDR3; the germline J gene fills the gap. The chain uses TRBV18 and TRBJ1-2; possibly TRBD1 for D (6 bases). V was clipped by 3 bases and J by 6 bases, with 17 bases between them. Per germline, CDR1 KGHSH and CDR2 LQKENI. The CDR3 runs 15 residues. The sequenced part of the CDR3 DNA is TGTGCCAGCTCACCGGTAACAGGGACATCGGATGGC. Translation gives CASSPVTGTSDG. The full CDR3 protein reads CASSPVTGTSDGYTF.

A note on this clone: The observed sequence ends 3 residues before the CDR3 terminus, with the missing tail filled in from the germline J gene. The gene calls are TRBV6-2 or TRBV6-3 and TRBJ2-2, with TRBD1 as a possible D gene (5 bases). CDR3 size: 16 residues. Per the germline V gene, CDR1 is MNHEY and CDR2 is SVGEGT. V shed 5 bases and J shed 5 bases, with 18 bases lying between them. CDR3 amino acids: CASSRSKGLGTGELFF. Incomplete CDR3 DNA: TGTGCCAGCAGTAGATCGAAGGGGCTAGGGACCGGGGAG.

Concerning this clone: The DNA ends 3 residues before the CDR3 does, and the rest of the CDR3 is filled in from the germline J gene. The gene calls are TRBV2 and TRBJ2-2; TRBD1 might be the D (7 bases). The germline V gene encodes CDR1 SNHLY and CDR2 FYNNEI. The CDR3 runs 14 residues. Trimming took off 7 bases at V and 5 bases at J, with 14 bases between the two ends. CDR3 in amino acids: CASTRSGGTGELFF. The sequenced CDR3 bases are TGTGCCAGCACCAGGTCAGGGGGGACCGGGGAG. Drawing the rest from reference TRBV2 and TRBJ2-2, the complete variable domain is EPEVTQTPSHQVTQMGQEVILRCVPISNHLYFYWYRQILGQKVEFLVSFYNNEISEKSEIFDDQFSVERPDGSNFTLKIRSTKLEDSAMYFCASTRSGGTGELFFGEGSRLTVL.